The T cell receptor (beta chain) under discussion was sequenced for a study of blood T cell repertoires in COVID-19. Assignment of participants to cohorts was predicated upon participant-reported clinical history. Measured with immunoSEQ multiplex PCR; TCRdb has only the in-frame clones, and not every one. The sample records hundreds of thousands of clones, 75% to 90% being singletons. Deletions cut 0 bases from V and 6 bases from J, with 8 bases between. Germline V lookup: CDR1 SGHNT, CDR2 YENEEA. There are 13 residues in the CDR3. Sequenced material: PBMCs or T cells enriched from blood (not recorded which). This clonotype was obtained from a man in his sixties who had recovered from COVID-19. The V gene is TRBV11-3, the J gene TRBJ2-5; D not certain. CDR3 region: CASSLETQKTQYF. The DNA of the CDR3 is TGTGCCAGCAGCTTAGAAACGCAGAAGACCCAGTACTTC.